This T cell receptor (beta chain) came from a study of cytomegalovirus exposure and HLA in healthy donors. Study-wide findings and caveats: Common viral pathogens seemed to be connected with several of the most significant clusters, according to a later analysis. Rates of TCR association differed by HLA locus in a later analysis, with DRB1 highest and HLA-C lowest.

The J segment lost 7 bases and the V segment lost 5 bases, leaving 3 bases of the junction unmatched. Germline-derived CDR1 and CDR2 are SNHLY and FYNNEI. This CDR3 contains 14 residues. Primers for the PCR totalled 60 Vbeta and 13 Jbeta. The table came from immunoSEQ multiplex PCR; TCRdb's copy has only in-frame clones and leaves some out. The repertoire table contains more than 100,000 clones. With regard to this clone: Its antigen is still unknown.

Specimen: PBMCs. The receptor's source is a young man in good health and CMV-seronegative. The gene calls are TRBV2 and TRBJ2-2; 11 nucleotides line up with TRBD1. CDR3 amino acids: CASSTGTGGGELFF. The CDR3 DNA follows: TGTGCCAGCAGTACCGGGACAGGGGGCGGGGAGCTGTTTTTT.